The 30 T cell receptor beta chains below come from one sample, sequenced in a study of beta chain features in type 1 diabetes. Reverse transcription of all isolated RNA meant that expressed TCRB transcripts were sequenced. Here immunoSEQ multiplex PCR was the method, and the copy in TCRdb shows in-frame clones only, minus some. The sample has about 450,000 clones, over 10% seen once. What was sequenced was naive CD4+ T cells from blood. The receptors derive from a woman aged 18 to 35 in good health.

The chain links TRBV7-9 to TRBJ2-7; possible D gene TRBD2, 6 bases. This CDR3 is built from 16 residues. CDR1 SEHNR and CDR2 FQNEAQ come from the germline V gene (reference sequence). V lost 3 bases and J lost 3, with 18 bases in between. The CDR3 DNA follows: TGTGCCAGCAGCTTCGTCGCGGGAAAAAGAGGCTACGAGCAGTACGTC. Its protein product is CASSFVAGKRGYEQYV.

This clone was seen a few times. This chain joins TRBV28 and TRBJ2-5; D perhaps matches TRBD2 (7 bases). In germline, CDR1 is MDHEN, CDR2 SYDVKM. Trimming left V 4 bases short and J 3 bases short, with 12 bases between. The CDR3 length is 14 residues. The CDR3 region is CASSSRGPEETQYF. The CDR3 DNA reads as TGTGCCAGCAGTTCGCGGGGGCCCGAAGAGACCCAGTACTTC.

A word on this clone: Other DNA sequences in the same sample also yield this CDR3. The chain combines TRBV5-4 with TRBJ1-1; no clear D. From germline, CDR1 is SGHNT and CDR2 YYREEE (reference sequence). The CDR3 has 11 amino acids. The V and J ends lost 1 base and 2 bases respectively, with 0 bases between them. The CDR3 bases are TGTGCCAGCAGCTTGAACACTGAAGCTTTCTTT. Its translation: CASSLNTEAFF. Complete variable domain (other parts from reference TRBV5-4 and TRBJ1-1): ETGVTQSPTHLIKTRGQQVTLRCSSQSGHNTVSWYQQALGQGPQFIFQYYREEENGRGNFPPRFSGLQFPNYSSELNVNALELDDSALYLCASSLNTEAFFGQGTRLTVV.

The chain recombines TRBV7-8 with TRBJ2-5; D remains ambiguous. The CDR3 spans 14 residues. Deletions cut 1 base from V and 2 bases from J, with 8 bases between. Per the germline V gene, CDR1 is SGHVS and CDR2 is FQNEAQ. CDR3: CASSLGRFQETQYF. CDR3 in DNA: TGTGCCAGCAGCTTAGGACGGTTTCAAGAGACCCAGTACTTC.

Notes on this clone: The same CDR3 is also encoded by other DNA sequences in this sample. The gene calls are TRBV19 and TRBJ1-1; TRBD1 might be the D (5 bases). Germline loops: CDR1 LNHDA, CDR2 SQIVND (reference sequence). V lost 3 bases, J lost 1 base, and 9 bases lay in between. This CDR3 is built from 14 residues. The CDR3 sequence: CASSITGENTEAFF. In nucleotides, the CDR3 is TGTGCCAGTAGTATTACAGGAGAGAACACTGAAGCTTTCTTT.

This clone was detected a few times. The chain employs TRBV29-1 and TRBJ2-7; D unresolved. The CDR3 sequence is 18 residues long. V was trimmed by 4 bases and J by 2 bases, leaving 27 bases between them. Germline assignment: CDR1 SQVTM and CDR2 ANQGSEA. CDR3 sequence: CSVARIRQTKIPPYEQYV. The CDR3 DNA reads TGCAGCGTTGCCCGGATAAGGCAAACAAAAATCCCCCCCTACGAGCAGTACGTC.

Turning to this clone: Other nucleotide sequences in the sample specify the same CDR3. The chain has TRBV29-1 and TRBJ1-1; 7 bases match TRBD1. V dropped 6 bases and J dropped 0; count of bases not matched to a gene: 4. This CDR3 contains 13 residues. The germline gives CDR1 SQVTM, CDR2 ANQGSEA. Here the CDR3 reads CSVAGQMNTEAFF. The CDR3 nucleotides read TGCAGCGTCGCGGGACAGATGAACACTGAAGCTTTCTTT.

This rearrangement joins TRBV28 to TRBJ2-2; the D gene is possibly TRBD1 (6 bases). Trimming shortened V by 8 bases and J by 0 bases, and 10 bases separated the two germline ends. The CDR3 consists of 14 residues. Looked up from germline, CDR1 is MDHEN and CDR2 is SYDVKM. The CDR3: CASRDNANTGELFF. CDR3 nucleotide sequence: TGTGCCAGCCGGGACAACGCGAACACCGGGGAGCTGTTTTTT.

This chain joins TRBV15 and TRBJ2-7; 8 positions agree with TRBD2. This CDR3 is built from 14 residues. Per the germline V gene, CDR1 is LNHNV and CDR2 is YYDKDF (reference sequence). V was clipped by 5 bases and J by 6 bases; unmatched bases: 9. CDR3 amino acids: CATSGRLAGLEQYF. In nucleotides, the CDR3 is TGTGCCACCAGCGGACGGCTAGCGGGTCTCGAGCAGTACTTC.

Worth noting for this clone: At the DNA level, this CDR3 is encoded by other sequences in the same sample as well. In DNA form, the CDR3 reads TGTGCCTGGAGCCTACAGGGCAATCAGCCCCAGCATTTT. Translated: CAWSLQGNQPQHF. The gene calls are TRBV30 and TRBJ1-5, with D possibly being TRBD1 (5 bases). Trimming pared 3 bases from V and 2 bases from J, leaving 8 bases between. CDR1 and CDR2 from the germline V gene are GTSNPN and SVGIG (reference sequence). This CDR3 has 13 amino acids.

This clone was counted a few times. This chain connects TRBV25-1 to TRBJ1-5; TRBD1 matches at 9 bases. Germline V gene data show CDR1 as MGHDK and CDR2 as SYGVNS. The junction had 5 bases not matched to a gene; V was cut back by 4 bases and J by 4 bases. This CDR3 spans 15 amino acids. CDR3 loop: CASSGAGTGNQPQHF. Written as DNA, the CDR3 is TGTGCCAGCAGTGGTGCCGGGACAGGGAATCAGCCCCAGCATTTT.

This clone was observed a few times. The chain joins TRBV5-4 to TRBJ2-5, with D perhaps matching TRBD1 (6 bases). Germline V lookup: CDR1 SGHNT, CDR2 YYREEE (reference sequence). V was trimmed by 4 bases and J by 3 bases, leaving 16 bases between them. The CDR3 covers 15 residues. This chain's CDR3 is CASSLTGTQKETQYF. The CDR3 DNA reads TGTGCCAGCAGCCTAACCGGGACACAAAAAGAGACCCAGTACTTC.

This clone has only a few counts. The chain has TRBV4-3 and TRBJ2-1; maybe TRBD1 (5 bases). The CDR3 length is 16 residues. Trimming stripped 0 bases from V and 4 bases from J, with 13 bases between. The germline V gene encodes CDR1 LGHNA and CDR2 YSLEER. The CDR3 DNA reads as TGCGCCAGCAGCCAAGACGCCAGGGTTGTATACAATGAGCAGTTCTTC. This sequence encodes CASSQDARVVYNEQFF.

The chain is built from TRBV30 and TRBJ1-1, with D possibly being TRBD1 (6 bases). The CDR3 is 12 residues long. Trimming pared 7 bases from V and 5 bases from J, leaving 14 bases between. Germline CDR1 is GTSNPN and CDR2 is SVGIG (reference sequence). CDR3 nucleotide sequence: TGTGCCTTGGACAGTAGGGTAACTGAAGCTTTCTTT. Its protein product is CALDSRVTEAFF.

CDR3 in amino acids: CASSSQGRSYEQYV. CDR3 nucleotide sequence: TGTGCCAGCAGTTCACAGGGGAGGTCCTACGAGCAGTACGTC. V is TRBV28 and J is TRBJ2-7; TRBD1 might be the D (7 bases). The CDR3 length is 14 residues. The V and J ends lost 4 bases and 1 base respectively, with 11 bases between them. Germline-derived CDR1 and CDR2 are MDHEN and SYDVKM.

The V gene is TRBV6-5, the J gene TRBJ2-3; possibly TRBD2 for D (6 bases). Germline V lookup: CDR1 MNHEY, CDR2 SVGAGI. There are 16 residues in the CDR3. The germline V and J ends were trimmed by 0 bases and 0 bases, with 10 bases remaining between them. The CDR3 region has the DNA TGTGCCAGCAGTTACTCGGTAGCGGTTAGCACAGATACGCAGTATTTT. This codes for CASSYSVAVSTDTQYF.

The J gene is TRBJ2-1, the V gene TRBV11-2; the D gene is possibly TRBD1 (5 bases). The CDR3 is made up of 14 amino acids. V lost 3 bases to trimming and J lost 7 bases, with 13 bases between them. CDR1 is SGHAT, CDR2 FQNNGV, per germline. The CDR3 nucleotides are TGTGCCAGCAGCTTGCGAAGGGGCAGGAATGAGCAGTTCTTC. As protein: CASSLRRGRNEQFF.

This clone was observed a few times. This may arise from a read error, as a much more abundant clone is one base away. Distinct nucleotide sequences in the sample also encode this CDR3. This chain links TRBV7-2 with TRBJ2-5; D might be TRBD2 (5 bases). The CDR3 is 12 amino acids. The ends were cut back, 2 bases at V and 5 bases at J, with 6 bases in the middle. Germline lookup yields CDR1 SGHTA and CDR2 FQGNSA. The CDR3 spells CASSLRGETQYF. The CDR3 nucleotides are TGTGCCAGCAGCTTACGCGGGGAGACCCAGTACTTC.

In its sample, this clone was seen a few times. The J gene is TRBJ2-2, the V gene TRBV29-1; D perhaps matches TRBD2 (6 bases). Trimming pared 6 bases from V and 1 base from J, leaving 18 bases between. This CDR3 is built from 16 residues. From germline, CDR1 is SQVTM and CDR2 ANQGSEA. CDR3 residues: CSVARDVGGNTGELFF. CDR3 nucleotide sequence: TGCAGCGTGGCCCGCGACGTGGGGGGGAACACCGGGGAGCTGTTTTTT.

The gene calls are TRBV5-1 and TRBJ2-3, with 9 bases lining up with TRBD2. With V trimmed by 0 bases and J by 5 bases, 1 base remained unmatched. The CDR3 extends over 14 amino acids. Looked up from germline, CDR1 is SGHRS and CDR2 is YFSETQ. Here the CDR3 DNA reads TGCGCCAGCAGCTTGGTAGCGGGAGAAGATACGCAGTATTTT. Protein: CASSLVAGEDTQYF.

This clone was counted a few times. The genes are TRBV9 and TRBJ1-1; D unresolved. The CDR3 sequence is 13 residues long. V was cut by 0 bases and J by 4 bases, with 7 bases left in between. Germline loops: CDR1 SGDLS, CDR2 YYNGEE. The CDR3 region has the DNA TGTGCCAGCAGCGTAGAAAGTAGCACTGAAGCTTTCTTT. Translation gives CASSVESSTEAFF.

A few counts support this clone. The gene calls are TRBV5-1 and TRBJ2-7, with D maybe TRBD2 (6 bases). Between the trimmed V and J ends, which lost 0 bases and 0 bases, there was a span of 13 bases. CDR3 size: 16 residues. CDR1 is SGHRS and CDR2 is YFSETQ in the germline V gene. CDR3 residues: CASSLGGGMGSYEQYF. For the CDR3, the DNA is TGCGCCAGCAGCTTGGGCGGCGGGATGGGCTCCTACGAGCAGTACTTC.

The V gene is TRBV15, the J gene TRBJ1-4; D may be TRBD1 (5 bases). Looked up from germline, CDR1 is LNHNV and CDR2 is YYDKDF (reference sequence). Trimming took 0 bases from V and 8 from J, leaving 19 bases between them. The CDR3 consists of 17 residues. The CDR3: CATSRDPVAGSGEKLFF. CDR3 sequence (DNA): TGTGCCACCAGCAGAGATCCAGTCGCAGGGTCTGGGGAAAAACTGTTTTTT.

This clone occurred a few times. The chain employs TRBV7-2 and TRBJ2-1, with TRBD1 as a possible D gene (6 bases). There are 14 residues in the CDR3. Per the germline V gene, CDR1 is SGHTA and CDR2 is FQGNSA. Between the trimmed V and J ends, which lost 1 base and 9 bases, there was a span of 13 bases. CDR3 in amino acids: CASSLDRALGEQFF. CDR3 coding DNA: TGTGCCAGCAGCTTAGACAGGGCCTTGGGTGAGCAGTTCTTC.

The chain joins TRBV4-2 to TRBJ2-3; 13 bases map to TRBD2. V was clipped by 0 bases and J by 2 bases; unmatched bases: 5. Germline CDR1 reads LGHNA; CDR2 reads YNFKEQ. The CDR3 runs to 18 residues. CDR3 residues: CASSQDRGLAGTTDTQYF. In DNA form, the CDR3 reads TGTGCCAGCAGCCAAGATCGGGGACTAGCGGGGACCACAGATACGCAGTATTTT.

This clone was seen only a few times. J is TRBJ1-5 and V is TRBV5-4, with D unresolved. The CDR3 extends over 12 amino acids. V shed 7 bases and J shed 7 bases, with 12 bases lying between them. Germline loops: CDR1 SGHNT, CDR2 YYREEE (reference sequence). The CDR3, as DNA: TGTGCCAGCGGAACATTCGGGCAGCCCCAGCATTTT. Translation gives CASGTFGQPQHF.

This chain connects TRBV7-2 to TRBJ1-5; no clear D gene. The CDR3 extends over 15 amino acids. The V end lost 2 bases, the J end lost 1 base, and 9 bases lay between the germline ends. Germline-derived CDR1 and CDR2 are SGHTA and FQGNSA. The CDR3 is CASSLSQLSNQPQHF. CDR3 DNA sequence: TGTGCCAGCAGCTTAAGCCAGTTGAGCAATCAGCCCCAGCATTTT.

In its sample, this clone was seen a few times. Other DNA sequences in the same sample also yield this CDR3. In DNA form, the CDR3 reads TGTGCCAGCAGTTTGAGGGGCACAGATACGCAGTATTTT. Residues: CASSLRGTDTQYF. The rearrangement joins TRBV28 to TRBJ2-3; weak D call: TRBD2 (5 bases). Deletions cut 3 bases from V and 1 base from J, with 5 bases between. This CDR3 is built from 13 residues. Germline V gives CDR1 MDHEN, CDR2 SYDVKM. Supplemented by reference TRBV28 and TRBJ2-3, the full variable domain reads DVKVTQSSRYLVKRTGEKVFLECVQDMDHENMFWYRQDPGLGLRLIYFSYDVKMKEKGDIPEGYSVSREKKERFSLILESASTNQTSMYLCASSLRGTDTQYFGPGTRLTVL.

Comment on this clone: This specimen includes other DNA sequences encoding the same CDR3. The chain has TRBV7-9 and TRBJ2-6; unclear D gene. Germline V lookup: CDR1 SEHNR, CDR2 FQNEAQ (reference sequence). V was clipped by 5 bases and J by 0 bases, with 14 bases between them. The CDR3 loop spans 17 amino acids. The chain's CDR3 is CASSSRVRDSGANVLTF. CDR3 nucleotide sequence: TGTGCCAGCAGCAGCCGGGTTCGAGACTCTGGGGCCAACGTCCTGACTTTC.

The V and J genes are TRBV5-1 and TRBJ2-1, with 9 bases fitting TRBD1. The CDR3 contains 15 residues. Germline CDR1 is SGHRS and CDR2 is YFSETQ. V lost 4 bases and J lost 6; bases outside the gene matches: 8. CDR3 sequence (DNA): TGCGCCAGCAGCCCATCCGGGACAGGGCGCAATGAGCAGTTCTTC. Protein product: CASSPSGTGRNEQFF. Full variable domain (remainder filled in from reference TRBV5-1 and TRBJ2-1): KAGVTQTPRYLIKTRGQQVTLSCSPISGHRSVSWYQQTPGQGLQFLFEYFSETQRNKGNFPGRFSGRQFSNSRSEMNVSTLELGDSALYLCASSPSGTGRNEQFFGPGTRLTVL.